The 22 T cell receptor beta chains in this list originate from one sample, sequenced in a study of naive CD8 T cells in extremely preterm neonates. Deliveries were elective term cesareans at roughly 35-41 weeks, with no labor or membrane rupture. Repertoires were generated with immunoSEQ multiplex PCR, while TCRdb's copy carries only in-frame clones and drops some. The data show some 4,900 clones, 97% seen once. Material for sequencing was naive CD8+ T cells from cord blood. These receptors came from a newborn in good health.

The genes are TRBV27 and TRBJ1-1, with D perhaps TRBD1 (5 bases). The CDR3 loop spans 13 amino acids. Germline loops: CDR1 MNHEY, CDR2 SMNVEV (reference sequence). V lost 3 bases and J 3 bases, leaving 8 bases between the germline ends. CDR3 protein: CASSFGGDTEAFF. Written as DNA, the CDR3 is TGTGCCAGCAGTTTCGGAGGGGACACTGAAGCTTTCTTT.

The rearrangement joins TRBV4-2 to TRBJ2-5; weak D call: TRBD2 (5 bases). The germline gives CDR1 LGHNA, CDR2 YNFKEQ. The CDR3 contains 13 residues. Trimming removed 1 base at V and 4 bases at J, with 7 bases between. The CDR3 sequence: CASSQALAETQYF. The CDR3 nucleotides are TGTGCCAGCAGCCAAGCGCTAGCAGAGACCCAGTACTTC.

The CDR3: CASSTFLSGVYSGANVLTF. Here the CDR3 DNA reads TGTGCCAGCAGCACCTTTCTTTCAGGGGTCTACTCTGGGGCCAACGTCCTGACTTTC. The V and J genes are TRBV5-6 and TRBJ2-6; tentatively, D is TRBD1 (6 bases). V lost 4 bases and J 0 bases, leaving 20 bases between the germline ends. The germline CDR1 and CDR2 sequences are SGHDT and YYEEEE. CDR3 length: 19 residues.

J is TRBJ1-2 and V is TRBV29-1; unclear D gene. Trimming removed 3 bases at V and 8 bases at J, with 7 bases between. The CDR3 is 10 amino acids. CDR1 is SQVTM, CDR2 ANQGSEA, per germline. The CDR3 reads CSVDTGGYTF. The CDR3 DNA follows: TGCAGCGTTGATACGGGGGGCTACACCTTC.

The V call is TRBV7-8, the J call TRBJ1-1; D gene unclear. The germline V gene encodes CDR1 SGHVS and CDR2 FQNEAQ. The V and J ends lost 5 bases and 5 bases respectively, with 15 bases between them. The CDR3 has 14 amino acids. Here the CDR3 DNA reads TGTGCCAGCAGCGTTACCGGGAGCAGTACTGAAGCTTTCTTT. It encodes CASSVTGSSTEAFF.

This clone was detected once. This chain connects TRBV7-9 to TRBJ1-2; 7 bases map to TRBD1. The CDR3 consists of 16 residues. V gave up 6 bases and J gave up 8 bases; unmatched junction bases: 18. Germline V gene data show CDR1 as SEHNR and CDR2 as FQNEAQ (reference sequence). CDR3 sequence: CASSSAHVQGRMGYTF. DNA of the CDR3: TGTGCCAGCAGTTCCGCCCACGTACAGGGGAGGATGGGCTACACCTTC.

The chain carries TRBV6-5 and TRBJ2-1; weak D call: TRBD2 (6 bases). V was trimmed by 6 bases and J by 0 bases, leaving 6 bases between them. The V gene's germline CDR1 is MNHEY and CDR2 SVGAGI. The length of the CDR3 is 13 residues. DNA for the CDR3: TGTGCCAGCAGGGGACTCTCCTACAATGAGCAGTTCTTC. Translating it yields CASRGLSYNEQFF.

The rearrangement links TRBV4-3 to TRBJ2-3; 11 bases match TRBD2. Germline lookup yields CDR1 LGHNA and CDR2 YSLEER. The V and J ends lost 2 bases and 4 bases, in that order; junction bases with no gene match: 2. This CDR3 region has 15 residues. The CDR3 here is CASSQIAGGPDTQYF. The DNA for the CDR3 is TGCGCCAGCAGCCAAATAGCGGGGGGGCCAGATACGCAGTATTTT.

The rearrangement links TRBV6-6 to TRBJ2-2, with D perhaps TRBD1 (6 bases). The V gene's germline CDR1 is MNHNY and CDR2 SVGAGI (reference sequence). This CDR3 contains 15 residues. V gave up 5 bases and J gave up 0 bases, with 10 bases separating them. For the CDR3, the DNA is TGTGCCAGCAGTCGACAGGTTTCGAACACCGGGGAGCTGTTTTTT. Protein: CASSRQVSNTGELFF.

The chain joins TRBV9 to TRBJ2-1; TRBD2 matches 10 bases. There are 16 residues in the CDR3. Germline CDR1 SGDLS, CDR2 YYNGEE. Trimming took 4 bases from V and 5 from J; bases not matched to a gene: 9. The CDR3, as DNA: TGTGCCAGCAGCTTCCAGCGGGGGGGCAATGACAATGAGCAGTTCTTC. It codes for CASSFQRGGNDNEQFF.

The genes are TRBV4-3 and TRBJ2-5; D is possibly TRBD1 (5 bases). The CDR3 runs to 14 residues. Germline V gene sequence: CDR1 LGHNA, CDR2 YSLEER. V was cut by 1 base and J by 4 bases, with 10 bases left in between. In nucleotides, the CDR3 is TGCGCCAGCAGCCAAGTTCAGGGCGCAGAGACCCAGTACTTC. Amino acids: CASSQVQGAETQYF.

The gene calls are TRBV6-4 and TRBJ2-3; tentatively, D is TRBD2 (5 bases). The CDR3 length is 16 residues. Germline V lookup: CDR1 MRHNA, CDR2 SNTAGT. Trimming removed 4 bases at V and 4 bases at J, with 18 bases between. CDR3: CASSAAKQSSADTQYF. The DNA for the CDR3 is TGTGCCAGCAGTGCCGCAAAGCAAAGTAGCGCAGATACGCAGTATTTT.

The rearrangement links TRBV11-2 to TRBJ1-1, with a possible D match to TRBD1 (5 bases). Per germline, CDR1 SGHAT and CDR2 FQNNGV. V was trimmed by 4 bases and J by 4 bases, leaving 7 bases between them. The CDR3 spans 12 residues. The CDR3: CASSSRGTEAFF. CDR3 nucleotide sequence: TGTGCCAGCAGCTCTAGGGGCACTGAAGCTTTCTTT.

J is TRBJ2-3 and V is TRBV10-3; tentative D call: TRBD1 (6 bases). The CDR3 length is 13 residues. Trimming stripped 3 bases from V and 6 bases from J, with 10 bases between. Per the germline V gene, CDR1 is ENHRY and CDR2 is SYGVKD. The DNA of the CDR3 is TGTGCCATCAGTGAAGGGGGTGGGGATACGCAGTATTTT. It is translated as CAISEGGGDTQYF.

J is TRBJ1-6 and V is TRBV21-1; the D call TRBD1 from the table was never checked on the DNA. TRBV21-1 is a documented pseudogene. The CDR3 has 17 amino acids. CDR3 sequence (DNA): TGTGCCAGCAGCAAAGTAGAGCAGGGTGACTATAATTCACCCCTCCACTTT. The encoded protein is CASSKVEQGDYNSPLHF.

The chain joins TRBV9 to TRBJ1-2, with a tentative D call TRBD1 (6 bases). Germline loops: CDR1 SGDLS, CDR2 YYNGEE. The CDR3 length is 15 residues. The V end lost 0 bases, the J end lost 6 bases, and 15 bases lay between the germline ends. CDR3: CASSVGGGARDGYTF. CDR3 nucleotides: TGTGCCAGCAGCGTAGGGGGGGGCGCGAGGGATGGCTACACCTTC.

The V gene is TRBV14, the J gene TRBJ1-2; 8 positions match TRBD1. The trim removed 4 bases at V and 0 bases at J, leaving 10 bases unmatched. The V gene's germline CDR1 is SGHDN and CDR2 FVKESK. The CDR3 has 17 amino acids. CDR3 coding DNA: TGTGCCAGCAGCCGGACAGGGAAGGGGGCTACTAACTATGGCTACACCTTC. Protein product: CASSRTGKGATNYGYTF.

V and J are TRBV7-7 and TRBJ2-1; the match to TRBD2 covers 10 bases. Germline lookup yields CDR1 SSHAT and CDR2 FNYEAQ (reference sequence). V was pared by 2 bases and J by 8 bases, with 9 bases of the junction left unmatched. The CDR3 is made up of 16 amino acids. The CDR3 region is CASSLYPAGGRHEQFF. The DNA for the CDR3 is TGTGCCAGCAGCTTATACCCAGCGGGGGGGCGCCATGAGCAGTTCTTC.

The CDR3 DNA follows: TGTGCCAGCAGTTTCGGCGAGGGAGACAGGGGGTGGGGCTACACCTTC. Amino acid sequence: CASSFGEGDRGWGYTF. The chain employs TRBV28 and TRBJ1-2, with 9 bases lining up with TRBD1. J gave up 8 bases and V 3 bases, and 13 bases lay outside the gene matches. This CDR3 spans 16 amino acids. Germline values: CDR1 MDHEN, CDR2 SYDVKM.

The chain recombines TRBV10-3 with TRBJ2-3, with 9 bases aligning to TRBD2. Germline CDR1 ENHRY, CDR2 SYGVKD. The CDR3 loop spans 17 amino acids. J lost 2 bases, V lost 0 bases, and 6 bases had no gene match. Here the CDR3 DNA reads TGTGCCATCAGTGAGTCTGGGCTAGCGGGGACCACAGATACGCAGTATTTT. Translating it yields CAISESGLAGTTDTQYF.

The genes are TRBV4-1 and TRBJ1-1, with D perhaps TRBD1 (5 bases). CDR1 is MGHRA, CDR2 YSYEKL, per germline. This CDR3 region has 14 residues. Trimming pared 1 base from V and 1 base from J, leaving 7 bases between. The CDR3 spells CASSQVGGNTEAFF. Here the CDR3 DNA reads TGCGCCAGCAGCCAAGTCGGGGGGAACACTGAAGCTTTCTTT.

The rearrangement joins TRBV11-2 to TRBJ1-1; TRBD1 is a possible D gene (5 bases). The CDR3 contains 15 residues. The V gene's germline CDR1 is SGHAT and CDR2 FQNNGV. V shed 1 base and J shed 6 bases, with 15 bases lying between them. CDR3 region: CASSLVLGGNPEAFF. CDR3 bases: TGTGCCAGCAGCTTAGTCTTGGGGGGAAACCCTGAAGCTTTCTTT.